These T cell receptor beta chains were read from a single sample in a study of shared clonotypes between healthy human individuals. The table came from immunoSEQ multiplex PCR; TCRdb's copy has only in-frame clones and leaves some out. The data show approximately 1.4 million clones, 95% to 99% seen once. Material for sequencing was naive CD4+ T cells sorted from blood. These receptors all come from a man aged 30 to 45 in good health. The CDR3 runs from the conserved cysteine through the conserved F or W. A D gene is named only where the DNA matches it firmly.

>.|TRBV11-2|TRBJ2-7
CASTWWEGAYEQYF
TGTGCCAGCACCTGGTGGGAGGGGGCCTACGAGCAGTACTTC
>.|TRBV27|TRBJ2-5
CASSLIFQDFGETQYF
TGTGCCAGCAGTTTAATATTTCAGGATTTTGGGGAGACCCAGTACTTC
>TRBD1|TRBV5-1|TRBJ2-3
CASSSGTGTDTQYF
TGCGCCAGCAGCTCCGGGACAGGGACAGATACGCAGTATTTT
>.|TRBV28|TRBJ1-1
CASWGNTEAFF
TGTGCCAGCTGGGGGAACACTGAAGCTTTCTTT
>TRBD1|TRBV6-1|TRBJ1-2
CASRVTGQPYGYTF
TGTGCCAGCAGGGTTACGGGACAGCCCTATGGCTACACCTTC
>TRBD1|TRBV5-1|TRBJ2-5
CASSLASGQGGETQYF
TGCGCCAGCAGCTTGGCGTCGGGACAGGGCGGGGAGACCCAGTACTTC
>.|TRBV7-2|TRBJ1-4
CASSPGLITNEKLFF
TGTGCCAGCAGCCCAGGACTAATAACTAATGAAAAACTGTTTTTT
>.|TRBV20-1|TRBJ2-5
CSARLATQYF
TGCAGTGCTAGGCTAGCGACCCAGTACTTC
>TRBD1|TRBV5-1|TRBJ2-2
CATHTGGGSGELFF
TGCGCCACCCATACAGGGGGCGGTTCCGGGGAGCTGTTTTTT
>.|TRBV9|TRBJ1-3
CASSVGHLSGNTIYF
TGTGCCAGCAGCGTTGGTCACCTCTCTGGAAACACCATATATTTT
>TRBD1|TRBV28|TRBJ1-1
CASRSFGTGRNTEAFF
TGTGCCAGCAGGTCATTCGGGACAGGGAGGAACACTGAAGCTTTCTTT
>.|TRBV28|TRBJ2-5
CASISRPGAQETQYF
TGTGCCAGCATTAGCCGCCCAGGGGCACAAGAGACCCAGTACTTC
>.|TRBV12-5|TRBJ2-5
CASGLVSPRQGLGLETQYF
TGTGCTAGTGGTTTGGTATCGCCGCGTCAGGGATTGGGGCTGGAGACCCAGTACTTC
>.|TRBV30|TRBJ1-1
CAWSSIQGGAFF
TGTGCCTGGAGTTCAATACAGGGTGGGGCTTTCTTT
>.|TRBV4-1|TRBJ2-3
CASSQDTFGIGPTDTQYF
TGCGCCAGCAGCCAAGACACTTTCGGAATCGGGCCCACAGATACGCAGTATTTT
>.|TRBV27|TRBJ1-1
CASSTPGRVNTEAFF
TGTGCCAGCAGTACCCCGGGACGGGTAAACACTGAAGCTTTCTTT
>.|TRBV18|TRBJ1-3
CASSPVATVNTIYF
TGTGCCAGCTCACCCGTGGCTACGGTGAACACCATATATTTT
>TRBD2|TRBV14|TRBJ2-1
CASSPNPGTSSYNEQFF
TGTGCCAGCAGCCCCAACCCCGGGACTAGCTCCTACAATGAGCAGTTCTTC
>.|TRBV6-5|TRBJ1-4
CASSPGYGANEKLFF
TGTGCCAGCAGCCCAGGGTATGGAGCTAATGAAAAACTGTTTTTT
>.|TRBV4-1|TRBJ2-4
CASSQESTGPKNIQYF
TGCGCCAGCAGCCAAGAGTCTACAGGCCCTAAAAACATTCAGTACTTC
>TRBD1|TRBV18|TRBJ2-7
CASSPGQSSYEQYF
TGTGCCAGCTCACCGGGACAGTCCTCCTACGAGCAGTACTTC
>.|TRBV18|TRBJ2-2
CASSFPVGTGELFF
TGTGCCAGCTCGTTCCCTGTAGGCACCGGGGAGCTGTTTTTT
>.|TRBV28|TRBJ1-3
CASSPPGGGPGNTIYF
TGTGCCAGCAGTCCCCCCGGGGGTGGGCCTGGAAACACCATATATTTT
>TRBD1|TRBV30|TRBJ1-1
CAWDRGSTEAFF
TGTGCCTGGGACAGGGGGAGCACTGAAGCTTTCTTT
>TRBD1|TRBV10-3|TRBJ2-4
CAITRDREDIQYF
TGTGCCATCACCCGGGACAGGGAGGACATTCAGTACTTC
>TRBD2|TRBV27|TRBJ2-7
CASSLFRGSRPYEQYF
TGTGCCAGCAGTTTATTTCGCGGGAGTCGTCCCTACGAGCAGTACTTC
>TRBD1|TRBV5-1|TRBJ2-1
CASSLFGTAGTYNEQFF
TGCGCCAGCAGCTTGTTCGGGACAGCCGGAACCTACAATGAGCAGTTCTTC
>.|TRBV12-5|TRBJ2-4
CASGLSPEAAAVWDIQYF
TGTGCTAGTGGTTTGTCCCCGGAGGCCGCTGCGGTGTGGGACATTCAGTACTTC
>.|TRBV19|TRBJ2-2
CASTARGTGELFF
TGTGCCAGTACGGCTCGAGGGACCGGGGAGCTGTTTTTT
>TRBD2|TRBV19|TRBJ2-3
CASSKKTSGTDTQYF
TGTGCCAGTAGTAAAAAAACTAGCGGCACAGATACGCAGTATTTT
>TRBD1|TRBV5-6|TRBJ2-7
CASSVDRVAYEQYF
TGTGCCAGCAGCGTGGACAGGGTGGCCTACGAGCAGTACTTC
>.|TRBV15|TRBJ2-2
CATSSRGPLRHGELFF
TGTGCCACCAGTTCCCGGGGACCCCTAAGACACGGGGAGCTGTTTTTT
>.|TRBV9|TRBJ2-7
CASSVGSRPDSPTTASYEQYF
TGTGCCAGCAGCGTAGGCAGTCGCCCGGACAGCCCGACTACAGCTTCCTACGAGCAGTACTTC
>.|TRBV7-3|TRBJ2-5
CASSLSGPIGETQYF
TGTGCCAGCAGCTTAAGTGGCCCGATAGGCGAGACCCAGTACTTC
>.|TRBV5-1|TRBJ1-1
CASRPARIGRTMNTEAFF
TGCGCCAGCAGGCCAGCCCGGATCGGGCGGACGATGAACACTGAAGCTTTCTTT
>TRBD1|TRBV28|TRBJ1-4
CASSPGQGGEKLFF
TGTGCCAGCAGTCCCGGACAGGGTGGAGAAAAACTGTTTTTT
>TRBD2|TRBV7-3|TRBJ2-1
CASSLKRTSGRYNEQFF
TGTGCCAGCAGCTTAAAACGGACTAGCGGACGGTACAATGAGCAGTTCTTC